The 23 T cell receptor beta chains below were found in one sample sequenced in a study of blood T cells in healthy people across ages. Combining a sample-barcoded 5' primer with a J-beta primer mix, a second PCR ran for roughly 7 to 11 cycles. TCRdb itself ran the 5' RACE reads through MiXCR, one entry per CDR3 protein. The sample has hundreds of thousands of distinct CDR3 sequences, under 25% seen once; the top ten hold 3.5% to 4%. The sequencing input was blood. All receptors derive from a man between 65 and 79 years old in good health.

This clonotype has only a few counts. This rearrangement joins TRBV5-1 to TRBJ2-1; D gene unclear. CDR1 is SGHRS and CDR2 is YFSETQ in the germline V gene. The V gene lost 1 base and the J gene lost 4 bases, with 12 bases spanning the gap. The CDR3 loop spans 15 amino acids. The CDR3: CASSLQGLNYNEQFF. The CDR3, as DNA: TGCGCCAGCAGCTTGCAAGGGCTAAATTACAATGAGCAGTTCTTC.

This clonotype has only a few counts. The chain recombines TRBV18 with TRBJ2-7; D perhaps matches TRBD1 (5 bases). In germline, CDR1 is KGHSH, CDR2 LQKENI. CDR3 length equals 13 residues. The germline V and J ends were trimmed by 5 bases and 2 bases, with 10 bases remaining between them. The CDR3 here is CASSNRQAYEQYF. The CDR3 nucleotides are TGTGCCAGCTCAAACAGGCAGGCCTACGAGCAGTACTTC.

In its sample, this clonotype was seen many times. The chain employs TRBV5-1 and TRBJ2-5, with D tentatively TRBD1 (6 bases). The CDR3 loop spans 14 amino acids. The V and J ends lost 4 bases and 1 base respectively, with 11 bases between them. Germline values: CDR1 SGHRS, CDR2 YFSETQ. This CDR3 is CASSATGLQETQYF. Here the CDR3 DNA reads TGCGCCAGCAGCGCGACAGGACTCCAAGAGACCCAGTACTTC.

DNA for the CDR3: TGTGCCAGCAGACCAGGGAGTACTGGGGCCAACGTCCTGACTTTC. Protein: CASRPGSTGANVLTF. This chain links TRBV7-2 with TRBJ2-6; D possibly matches TRBD1 or TRBD2 (5 bases each). Germline V gene sequence: CDR1 SGHTA, CDR2 FQGNSA. CDR3 length: 15 amino acids. V was shortened by 6 bases and J by 2 bases, with 11 bases between the two germline ends.

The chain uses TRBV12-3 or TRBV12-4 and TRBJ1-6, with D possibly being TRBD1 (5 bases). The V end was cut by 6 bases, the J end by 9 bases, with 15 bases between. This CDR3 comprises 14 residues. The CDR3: CASSPGPISSPLHF. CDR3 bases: TGTGCCAGCAGCCCGGGACCGATTAGTTCACCCCTCCACTTT.

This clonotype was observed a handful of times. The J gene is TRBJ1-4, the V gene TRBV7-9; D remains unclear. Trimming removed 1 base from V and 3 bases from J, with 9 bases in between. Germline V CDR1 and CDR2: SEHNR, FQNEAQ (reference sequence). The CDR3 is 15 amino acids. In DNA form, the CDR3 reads TGTGCCAGCAGCTTAGAGGCCACTTCTAATGAAAAACTGTTTTTT. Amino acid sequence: CASSLEATSNEKLFF.

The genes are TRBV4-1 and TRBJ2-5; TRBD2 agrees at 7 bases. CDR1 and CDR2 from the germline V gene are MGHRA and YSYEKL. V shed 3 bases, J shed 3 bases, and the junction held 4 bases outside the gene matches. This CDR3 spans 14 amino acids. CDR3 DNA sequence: TGCGCCAGCAGCCAGATTGGGGGGGAAGAGACCCAGTACTTC. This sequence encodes CASSQIGGEETQYF.

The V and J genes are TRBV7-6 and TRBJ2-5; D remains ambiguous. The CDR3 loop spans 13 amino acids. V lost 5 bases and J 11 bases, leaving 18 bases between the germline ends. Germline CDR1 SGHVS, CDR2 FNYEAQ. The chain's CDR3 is CASSTDFYNEQYF. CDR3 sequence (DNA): TGTGCCAGCAGCACCGACTTCTACAATGAGCAGTACTTC.

CDR3 coding DNA: TGTGCCAGCAGCCTCTTGAGCGACAGGCCCTACGAGCAGTACTTC. It specifies CASSLLSDRPYEQYF. The V and J genes are TRBV7-9 and TRBJ2-7; the D gene is possibly TRBD1 (6 bases). Germline lookup yields CDR1 SEHNR and CDR2 FQNEAQ (reference sequence). CDR3 length: 15 amino acids. The V end was cut by 5 bases, the J end by 2 bases, with 16 bases between.

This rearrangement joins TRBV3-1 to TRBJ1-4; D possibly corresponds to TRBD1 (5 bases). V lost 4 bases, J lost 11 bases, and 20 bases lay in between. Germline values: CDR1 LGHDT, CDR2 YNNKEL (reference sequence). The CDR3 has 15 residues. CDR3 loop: CASSLEASGARKLFF. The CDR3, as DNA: TGTGCCAGCAGCCTAGAAGCTTCTGGGGCGAGGAAACTGTTTTTT.

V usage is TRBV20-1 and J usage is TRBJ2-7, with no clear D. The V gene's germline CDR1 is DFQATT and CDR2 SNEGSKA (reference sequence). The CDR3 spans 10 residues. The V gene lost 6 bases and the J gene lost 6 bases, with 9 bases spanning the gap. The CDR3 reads CSAPDGEQYF. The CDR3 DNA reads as TGCAGTGCCCCAGACGGCGAGCAGTACTTC.

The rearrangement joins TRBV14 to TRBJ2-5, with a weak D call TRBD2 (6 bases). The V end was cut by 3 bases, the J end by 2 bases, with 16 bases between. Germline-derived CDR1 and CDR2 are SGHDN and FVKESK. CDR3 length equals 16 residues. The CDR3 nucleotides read TGTGCCAGCAGCCATGGCCCTAGCGTACGACAAGAGACCCAGTACTTC. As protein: CASSHGPSVRQETQYF.

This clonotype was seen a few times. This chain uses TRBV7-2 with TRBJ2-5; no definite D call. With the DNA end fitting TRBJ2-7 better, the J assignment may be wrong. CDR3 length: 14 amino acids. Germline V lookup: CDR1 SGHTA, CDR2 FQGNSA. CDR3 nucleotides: TGTGCCAGCAGCTTAGTTCCCACCAACTACGAGCAGTACTTC. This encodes CASSLVPTNYEQYF.

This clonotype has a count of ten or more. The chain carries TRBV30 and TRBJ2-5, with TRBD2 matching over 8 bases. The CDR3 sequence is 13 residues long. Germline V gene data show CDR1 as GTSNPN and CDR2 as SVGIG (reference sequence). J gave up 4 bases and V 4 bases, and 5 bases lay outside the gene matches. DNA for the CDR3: TGTGCCTGGACCCCGACTAGCGCAGAGACCCAGTACTTC. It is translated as CAWTPTSAETQYF.

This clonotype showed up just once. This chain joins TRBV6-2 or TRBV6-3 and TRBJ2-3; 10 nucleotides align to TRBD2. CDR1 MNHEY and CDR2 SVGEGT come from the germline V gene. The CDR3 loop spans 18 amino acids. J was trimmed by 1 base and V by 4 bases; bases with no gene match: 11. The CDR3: CASSFTASGSFGTDTQYF. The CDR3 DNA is TGTGCCAGCAGTTTCACGGCTAGCGGGAGTTTTGGCACAGATACGCAGTATTTT.

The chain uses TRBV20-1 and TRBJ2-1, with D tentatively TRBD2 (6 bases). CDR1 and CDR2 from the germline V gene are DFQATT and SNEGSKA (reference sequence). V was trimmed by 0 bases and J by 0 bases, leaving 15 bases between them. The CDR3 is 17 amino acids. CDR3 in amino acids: CSARDTGGVASYNEQFF. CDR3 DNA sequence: TGCAGTGCTAGAGATACGGGCGGGGTAGCCTCCTACAATGAGCAGTTCTTC.

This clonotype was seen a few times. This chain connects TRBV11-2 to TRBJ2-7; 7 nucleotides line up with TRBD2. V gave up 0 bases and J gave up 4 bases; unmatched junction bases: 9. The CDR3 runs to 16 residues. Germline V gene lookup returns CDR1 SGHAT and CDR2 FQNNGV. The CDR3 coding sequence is TGTGCCAGCAGCTTAGATAACCGCGGGAGACGGTACGAGCAGTACTTC. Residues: CASSLDNRGRRYEQYF.

CDR3 bases: TGTGCCAGCAGTTGGGACCCCTCAGATACGCAGTATTTT. Protein product: CASSWDPSDTQYF. The V and J genes are TRBV6-5 and TRBJ2-3; D assignment may be TRBD1 or TRBD2 (5 bases each). Germline CDR1 reads MNHEY; CDR2 reads SVGAGI. CDR3 size: 13 residues. V was cut by 4 bases and J by 4 bases, with 9 bases left in between.

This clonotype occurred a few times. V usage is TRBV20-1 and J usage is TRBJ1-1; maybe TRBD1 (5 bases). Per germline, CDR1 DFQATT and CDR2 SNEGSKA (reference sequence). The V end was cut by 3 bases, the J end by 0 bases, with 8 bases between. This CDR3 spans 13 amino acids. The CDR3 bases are TGCAGTGCTAGTGGGGCTCTGAACACTGAAGCTTTCTTT. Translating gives CSASGALNTEAFF.

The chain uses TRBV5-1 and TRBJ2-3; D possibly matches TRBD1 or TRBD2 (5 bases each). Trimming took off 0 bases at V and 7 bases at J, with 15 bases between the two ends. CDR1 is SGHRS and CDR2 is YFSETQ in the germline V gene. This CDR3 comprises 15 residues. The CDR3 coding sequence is TGCGCCAGCAGCTTGGTTGGGGGAGTGACAAATACGCAGTATTTT. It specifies CASSLVGGVTNTQYF.

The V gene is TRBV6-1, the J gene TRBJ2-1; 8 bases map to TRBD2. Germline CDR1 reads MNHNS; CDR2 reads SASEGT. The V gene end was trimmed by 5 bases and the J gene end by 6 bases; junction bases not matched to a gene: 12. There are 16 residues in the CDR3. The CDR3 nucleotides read TGTGCCAGCAGTATCGCCGGGACTAGGGGTGGCAATGAGCAGTTCTTC. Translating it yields CASSIAGTRGGNEQFF.

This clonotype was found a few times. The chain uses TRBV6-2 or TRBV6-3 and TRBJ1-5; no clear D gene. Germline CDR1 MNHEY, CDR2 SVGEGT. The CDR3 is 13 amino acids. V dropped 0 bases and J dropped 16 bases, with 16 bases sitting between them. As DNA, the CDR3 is TGTGCCAGCAGTTACTCGACGGGCCGCGCCAATCATTTT. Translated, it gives CASSYSTGRANHF.

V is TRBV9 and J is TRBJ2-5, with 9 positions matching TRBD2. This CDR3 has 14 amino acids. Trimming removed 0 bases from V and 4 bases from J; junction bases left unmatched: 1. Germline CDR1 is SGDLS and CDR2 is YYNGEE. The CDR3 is CASSVELAGETQYF. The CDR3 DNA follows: TGTGCCAGCAGCGTAGAACTAGCGGGAGAGACCCAGTACTTC.